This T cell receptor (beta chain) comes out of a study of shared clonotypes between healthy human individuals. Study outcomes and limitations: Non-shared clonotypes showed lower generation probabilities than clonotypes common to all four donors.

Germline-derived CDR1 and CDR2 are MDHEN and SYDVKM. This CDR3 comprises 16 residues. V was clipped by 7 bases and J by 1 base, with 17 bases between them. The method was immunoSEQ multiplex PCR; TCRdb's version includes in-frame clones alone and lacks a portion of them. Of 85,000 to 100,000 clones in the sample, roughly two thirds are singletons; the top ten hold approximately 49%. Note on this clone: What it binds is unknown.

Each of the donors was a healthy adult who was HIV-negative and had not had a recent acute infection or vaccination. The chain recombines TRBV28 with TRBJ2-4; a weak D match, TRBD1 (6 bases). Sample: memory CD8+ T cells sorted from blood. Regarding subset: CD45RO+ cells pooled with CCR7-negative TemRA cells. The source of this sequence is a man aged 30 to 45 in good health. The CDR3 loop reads CASNSEGDAAKNIQYF. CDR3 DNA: TGTGCCAGCAATTCTGAGGGGGATGCGGCCAAAAACATTCAGTACTTC.